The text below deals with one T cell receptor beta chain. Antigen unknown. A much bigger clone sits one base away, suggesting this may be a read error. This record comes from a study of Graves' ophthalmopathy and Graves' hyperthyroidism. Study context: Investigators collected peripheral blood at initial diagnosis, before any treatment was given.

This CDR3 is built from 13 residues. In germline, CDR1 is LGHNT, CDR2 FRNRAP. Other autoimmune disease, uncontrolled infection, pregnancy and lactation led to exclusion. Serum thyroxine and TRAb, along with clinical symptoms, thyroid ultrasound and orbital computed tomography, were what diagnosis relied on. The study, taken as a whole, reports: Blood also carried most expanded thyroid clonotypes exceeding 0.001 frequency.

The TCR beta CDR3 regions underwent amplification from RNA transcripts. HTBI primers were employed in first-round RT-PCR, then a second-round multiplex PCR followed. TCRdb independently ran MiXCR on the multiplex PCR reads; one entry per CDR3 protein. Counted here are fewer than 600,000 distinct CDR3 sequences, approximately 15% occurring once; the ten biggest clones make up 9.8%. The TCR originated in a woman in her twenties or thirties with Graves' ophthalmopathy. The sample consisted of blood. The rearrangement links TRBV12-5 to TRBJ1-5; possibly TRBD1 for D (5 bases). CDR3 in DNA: TGTGCTAGTAGTTTAGGGGACGGTCAGCCCCAGCATTTT. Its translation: CASSLGDGQPQHF.